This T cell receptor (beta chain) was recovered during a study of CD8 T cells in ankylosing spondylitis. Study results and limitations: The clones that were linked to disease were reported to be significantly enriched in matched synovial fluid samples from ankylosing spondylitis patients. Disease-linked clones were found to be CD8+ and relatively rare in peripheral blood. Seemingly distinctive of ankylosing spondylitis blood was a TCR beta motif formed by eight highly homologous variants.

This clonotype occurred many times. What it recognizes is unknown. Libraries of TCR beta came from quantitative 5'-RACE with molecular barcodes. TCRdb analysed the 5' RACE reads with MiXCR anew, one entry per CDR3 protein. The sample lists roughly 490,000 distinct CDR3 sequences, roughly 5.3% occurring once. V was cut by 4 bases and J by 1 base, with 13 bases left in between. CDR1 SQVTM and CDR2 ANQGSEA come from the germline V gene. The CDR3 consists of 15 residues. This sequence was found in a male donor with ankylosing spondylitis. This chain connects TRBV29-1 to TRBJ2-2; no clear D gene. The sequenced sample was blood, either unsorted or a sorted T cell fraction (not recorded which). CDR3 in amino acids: CSVGSDRLNTGELFF. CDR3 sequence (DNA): TGCAGCGTTGGGTCAGATCGATTGAACACCGGGGAGCTGTTTTTT.